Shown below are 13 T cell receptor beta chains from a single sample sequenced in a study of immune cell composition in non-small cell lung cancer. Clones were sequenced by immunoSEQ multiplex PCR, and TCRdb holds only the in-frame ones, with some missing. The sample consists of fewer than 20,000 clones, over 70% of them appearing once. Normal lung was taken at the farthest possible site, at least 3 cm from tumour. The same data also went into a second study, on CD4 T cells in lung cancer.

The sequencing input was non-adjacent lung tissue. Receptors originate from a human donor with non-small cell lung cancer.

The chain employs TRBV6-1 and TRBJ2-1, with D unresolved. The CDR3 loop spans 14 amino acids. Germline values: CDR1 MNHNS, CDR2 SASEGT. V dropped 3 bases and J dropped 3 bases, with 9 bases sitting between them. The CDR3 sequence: CASSDRDSYNEQFF. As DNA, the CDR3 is TGTGCCAGCAGTGATAGGGATAGCTACAATGAGCAGTTCTTC.

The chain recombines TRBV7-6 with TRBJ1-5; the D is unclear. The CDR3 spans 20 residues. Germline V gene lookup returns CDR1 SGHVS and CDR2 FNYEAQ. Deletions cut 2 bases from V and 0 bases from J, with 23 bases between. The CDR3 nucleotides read TGTGCCAGCAGCTTATTGGTCGGGTCCCCGGATGGTTATAGCAATCAGCCCCAGCATTTT. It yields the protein CASSLLVGSPDGYSNQPQHF.

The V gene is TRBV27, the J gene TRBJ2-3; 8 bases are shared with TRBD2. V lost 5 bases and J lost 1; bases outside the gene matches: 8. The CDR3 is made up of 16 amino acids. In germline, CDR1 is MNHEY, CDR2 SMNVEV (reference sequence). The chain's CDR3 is CASSLYSGIRTDTQYF. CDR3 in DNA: TGTGCCAGCAGTCTCTATAGCGGGATACGCACAGATACGCAGTATTTT.

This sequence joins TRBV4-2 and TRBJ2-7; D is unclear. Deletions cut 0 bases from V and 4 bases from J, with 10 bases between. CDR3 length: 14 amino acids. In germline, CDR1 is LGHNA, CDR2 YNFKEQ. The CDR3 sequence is CASSQDRQSYEQYF. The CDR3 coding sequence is TGTGCCAGCAGCCAAGATCGGCAGTCTTACGAGCAGTACTTC.

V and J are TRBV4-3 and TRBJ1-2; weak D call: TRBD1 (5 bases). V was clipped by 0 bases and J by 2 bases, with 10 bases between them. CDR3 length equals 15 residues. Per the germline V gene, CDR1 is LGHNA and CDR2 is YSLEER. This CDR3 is CASSQESGGNYGYTF. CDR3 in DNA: TGCGCCAGCAGCCAAGAATCGGGGGGGAACTATGGCTACACCTTC.

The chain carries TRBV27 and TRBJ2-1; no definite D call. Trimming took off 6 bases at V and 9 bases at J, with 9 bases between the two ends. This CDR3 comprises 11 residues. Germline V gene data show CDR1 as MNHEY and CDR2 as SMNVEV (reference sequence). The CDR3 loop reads CASSRSSEQFF. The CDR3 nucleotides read TGTGCCAGCAGCCGCTCCTCTGAGCAGTTCTTC.

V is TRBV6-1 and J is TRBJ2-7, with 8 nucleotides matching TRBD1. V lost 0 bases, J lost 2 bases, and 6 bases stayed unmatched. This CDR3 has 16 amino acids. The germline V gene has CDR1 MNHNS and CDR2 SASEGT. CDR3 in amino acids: CASSEADGTGAYEQYF. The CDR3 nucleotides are TGTGCCAGCAGTGAAGCAGATGGGACAGGCGCCTACGAGCAGTACTTC.

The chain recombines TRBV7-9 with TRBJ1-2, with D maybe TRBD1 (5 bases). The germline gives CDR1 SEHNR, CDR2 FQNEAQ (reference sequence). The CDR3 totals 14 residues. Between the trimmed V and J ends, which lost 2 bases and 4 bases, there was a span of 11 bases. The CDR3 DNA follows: TGTGCCAGCAGCTTACGTGCAGGGTCCTATGGCTACACCTTC. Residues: CASSLRAGSYGYTF.

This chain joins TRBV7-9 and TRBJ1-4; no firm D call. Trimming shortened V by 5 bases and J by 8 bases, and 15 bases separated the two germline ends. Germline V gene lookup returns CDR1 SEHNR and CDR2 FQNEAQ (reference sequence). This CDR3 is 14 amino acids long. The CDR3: CASSPGRLWEKLFF. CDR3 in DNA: TGTGCCAGCAGCCCGGGTCGACTCTGGGAAAAACTGTTTTTT. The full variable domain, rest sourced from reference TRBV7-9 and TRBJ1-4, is DTGVSQNPRHKITKRGQNVTFRCDPISEHNRLYWYRQTLGQGPEFLTYFQNEAQLEKSRLLSDRFSAERPKGSFSTLEIQRTEQGDSAMYLCASSPGRLWEKLFFGSGTQLSVL.

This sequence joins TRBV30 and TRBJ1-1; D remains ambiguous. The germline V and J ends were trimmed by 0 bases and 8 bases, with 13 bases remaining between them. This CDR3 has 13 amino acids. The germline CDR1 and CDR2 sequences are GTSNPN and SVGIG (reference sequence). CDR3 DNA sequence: TGTGCCTGGAGTGTGTTAGACGGCAGCGAAGCTTTCTTT. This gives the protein CAWSVLDGSEAFF.

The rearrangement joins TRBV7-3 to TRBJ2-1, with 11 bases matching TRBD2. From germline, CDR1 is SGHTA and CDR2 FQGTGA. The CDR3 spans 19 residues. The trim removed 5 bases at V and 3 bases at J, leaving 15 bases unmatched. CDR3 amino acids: CASSPLAGGSILNYNEQFF. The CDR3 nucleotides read TGTGCCAGCAGCCCTCTAGCGGGGGGAAGTATTTTAAACTACAATGAGCAGTTCTTC. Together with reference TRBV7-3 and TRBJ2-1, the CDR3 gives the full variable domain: GAGVSQTPSNKVTEKGKYVELRCDPISGHTALYWYRQSLGQGPEFLIYFQGTGAADDSGLPNDRFFAVRPEGSVSTLKIQRTERGDSAVYLCASSPLAGGSILNYNEQFFGPGTRLTVL.

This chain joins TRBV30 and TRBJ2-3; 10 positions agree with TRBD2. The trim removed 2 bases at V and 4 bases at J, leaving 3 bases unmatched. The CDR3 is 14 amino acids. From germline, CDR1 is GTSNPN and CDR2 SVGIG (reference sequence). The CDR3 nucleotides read TGTGCCTGGAGTTCAGCGGGGGGGTCAGATACGCAGTATTTT. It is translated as CAWSSAGGSDTQYF.

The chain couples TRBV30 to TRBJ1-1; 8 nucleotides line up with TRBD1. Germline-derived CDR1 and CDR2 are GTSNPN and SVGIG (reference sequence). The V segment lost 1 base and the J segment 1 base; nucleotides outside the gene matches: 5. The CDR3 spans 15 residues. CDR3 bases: TGTGCCTGGAGTGGTACAGGGGGAAGGAACACTGAAGCTTTCTTT. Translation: CAWSGTGGRNTEAFF.